What follows describes a single T cell receptor (beta chain). Documented treatment: randomized to nivolumab then ipilimumab (arm A) or the reverse (arm B). From thawed PBMCs, live CD3+CD8+ cells negative for CD19 and CD56 were sorted. This entry is derived from a study of sequential checkpoint blockade in melanoma. Study-level information: First-line arms were nivolumab then ipilimumab, or the reverse, randomized 1:1. Maintenance nivolumab came after either treatment sequence.

TCRdb's table, derived via immunoSEQ multiplex PCR, lists solely in-frame clones and lacks some. Of around 12,000 clones listed, less than 80% are singletons. CDR3 length: 17 residues. The germline V gene has CDR1 SGDLS and CDR2 YYNGEE. V lost 4 bases and J lost 0; bases outside the gene matches: 7. The V call is TRBV9, the J call TRBJ2-6, with TRBD2 matching 7 bases. The sample consisted of CD8+ T cells sorted from blood (inferred from file names), taken from a patient given nivolumab and ipilimumab in sequence. The TCR comes from a human donor with melanoma. The CDR3 DNA follows: TGTGCCAGCAGCCCGAGCGGGGTTAGCTCTGGGGCCAACGTCCTGACTTTC. Translated: CASSPSGVSSGANVLTF.